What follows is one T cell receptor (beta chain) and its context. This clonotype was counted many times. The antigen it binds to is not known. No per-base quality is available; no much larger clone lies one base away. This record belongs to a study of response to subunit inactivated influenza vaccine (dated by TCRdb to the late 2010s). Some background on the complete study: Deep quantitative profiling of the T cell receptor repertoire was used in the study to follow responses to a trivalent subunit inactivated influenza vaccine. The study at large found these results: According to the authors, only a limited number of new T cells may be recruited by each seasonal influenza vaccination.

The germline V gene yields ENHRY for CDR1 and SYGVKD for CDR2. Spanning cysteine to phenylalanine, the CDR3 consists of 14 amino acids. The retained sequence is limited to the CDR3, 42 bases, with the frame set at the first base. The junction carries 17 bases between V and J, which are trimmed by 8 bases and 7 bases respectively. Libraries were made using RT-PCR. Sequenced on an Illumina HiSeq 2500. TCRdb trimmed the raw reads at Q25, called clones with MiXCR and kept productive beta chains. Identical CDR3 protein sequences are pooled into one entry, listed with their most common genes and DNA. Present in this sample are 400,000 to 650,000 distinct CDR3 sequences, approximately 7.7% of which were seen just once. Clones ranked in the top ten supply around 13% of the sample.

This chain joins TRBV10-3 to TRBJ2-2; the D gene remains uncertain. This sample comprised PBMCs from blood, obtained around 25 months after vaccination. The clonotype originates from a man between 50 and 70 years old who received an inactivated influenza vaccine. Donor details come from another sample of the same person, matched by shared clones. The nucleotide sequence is TGTGCCATCCGCCAGTCGGTCCCCGGCGGGGAGCTGTTTTTT. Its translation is CAIRQSVPGGELFF.